The 31 T cell receptor beta chains below were found in one sample sequenced in a study of blood T cell repertoires in COVID-19. Measured with immunoSEQ multiplex PCR; TCRdb has only the in-frame clones, and not every one. The sample shows approximately 63,000 clones, about 90% of them seen only once. The material sequenced was peripheral blood. The receptor source for this set is an elderly man in a cohort sampled during active COVID-19.

The chain combines TRBV7-9 with TRBJ2-7; a possible D gene is TRBD2 (6 bases). Trimming took 0 bases from V and 3 from J, leaving 6 bases between them. The length of the CDR3 is 13 residues. Germline V CDR1 and CDR2: SEHNR, FQNEAQ (reference sequence). The CDR3 DNA sequence: TGTGCCAGCAGCTTAGCGGGGGGCTACGAGCAGTACTTC. Protein product: CASSLAGGYEQYF.

V is TRBV6-1 and J is TRBJ2-1; weak D call: TRBD2 (5 bases). Germline V lookup: CDR1 MNHNS, CDR2 SASEGT. There are 15 residues in the CDR3. V was shortened by 2 bases and J by 6 bases, with 14 bases between the two germline ends. This CDR3 reads CASSERTFSGNEQFF. Written as DNA, the CDR3 is TGTGCCAGCAGTGAACGGACTTTCTCAGGCAATGAGCAGTTCTTC.

The chain recombines TRBV7-3 with TRBJ2-6; TRBD1 agrees at 7 bases. V was clipped by 4 bases and J by 2 bases; unmatched bases: 11. The germline V gene has CDR1 SGHTA and CDR2 FQGTGA. The CDR3 is 18 amino acids. The CDR3: CASSSAPGQWAGANVLTF. For the CDR3, the DNA is TGTGCCAGCAGCTCCGCTCCGGGACAGTGGGCTGGGGCCAACGTCCTGACTTTC. Full variable domain (missing parts from reference TRBV7-3 and TRBJ2-6): GAGVSQTPSNKVTEKGKYVELRCDPISGHTALYWYRQSLGQGPEFLIYFQGTGAADDSGLPNDRFFAVRPEGSVSTLKIQRTERGDSAVYLCASSSAPGQWAGANVLTFGAGSRLTVL.

The chain couples TRBV20-1 to TRBJ1-1; the D is unclear. The CDR3 is made up of 10 amino acids. V shed 3 bases and J shed 7 bases, with 6 bases lying between them. Germline V gene lookup returns CDR1 DFQATT and CDR2 SNEGSKA (reference sequence). The CDR3 loop reads CSASDIEAFF. For the CDR3, the DNA is TGCAGTGCTAGTGACATTGAAGCTTTCTTT.

The rearrangement uses TRBV10-1 and TRBJ2-7, with D unclear. V dropped 6 bases and J dropped 5 bases, with 11 bases sitting between them. CDR1 WNHNN and CDR2 SYGVQD come from the germline V gene (reference sequence). The CDR3 is 12 residues long. The CDR3 is CASRGVGDEQYF. CDR3 DNA sequence: TGCGCCAGCAGAGGAGTTGGAGACGAGCAGTACTTC.

The chain combines TRBV12-5 with TRBJ2-1; 13 bases are a match to TRBD2. The CDR3 length is 19 residues. Germline V gene sequence: CDR1 LGHNT, CDR2 FRNRAP. Trimming cost V 3 bases and J 6 bases; bases outside gene matches: 14. CDR3 in DNA: TGTGCTAGTGGTTTTCGCCCTTTACTAGCGGGAGGGCCGGTCAATGAGCAGTTCTTC. Translated, it gives CASGFRPLLAGGPVNEQFF.

The J gene is TRBJ2-7, the V gene TRBV5-1, with 9 bases lining up with TRBD2. From germline, CDR1 is SGHRS and CDR2 YFSETQ. The CDR3 length is 15 residues. V gave up 1 base and J gave up 5 bases; unmatched junction bases: 7. The CDR3 coding sequence is TGCGCCAGCAGCTTGTGGGGGACTAGCTCTGACGAGCAGTACTTC. Its protein is CASSLWGTSSDEQYF.

The CDR3 sequence is CASRRTGFGNQPQHF. DNA for the CDR3: TGTGCCAGCAGGAGGACAGGTTTTGGCAATCAGCCCCAGCATTTT. V and J are TRBV6-5 and TRBJ1-5; 7 positions agree with TRBD1. CDR1 is MNHEY, CDR2 SVGAGI, per germline. J was trimmed by 2 bases and V by 6 bases; bases with no gene match: 7. This CDR3 comprises 15 residues.

The chain links TRBV7-3 to TRBJ1-5; D is undetermined. The germline V and J ends were trimmed by 6 bases and 0 bases, with 12 bases remaining between them. This CDR3 has 15 amino acids. Germline V gene lookup returns CDR1 SGHTA and CDR2 FQGTGA. CDR3 region: CASRWTGDSNQPQHF. CDR3 bases: TGTGCCAGCAGATGGACCGGGGATAGCAATCAGCCCCAGCATTTT.

Of note for this clone: One end of the junction does not line up with germline, which may come from a read error. The sample carries other DNA sequences with the same CDR3. The CDR3 spells CASSLGLAGAETQYF. The CDR3 bases are TGTGCCAGCAGCCTGGGACTAGCGGGAGCAGAGACTCAGTACTTC. The genes are TRBV5-4 and TRBJ2-5, with 14 bases lining up with TRBD2. CDR1 SGHNT and CDR2 YYREEE come from the germline V gene (reference sequence). This CDR3 spans 15 amino acids.

This chain connects TRBV5-1 to TRBJ1-2, with D possibly matching TRBD1 (5 bases). The V and J ends lost 0 bases and 3 bases respectively, with 12 bases between them. The CDR3 is made up of 15 amino acids. The germline gives CDR1 SGHRS, CDR2 YFSETQ. The CDR3 spells CASSLGQIGDYGYTF. The DNA for the CDR3 is TGCGCCAGCAGCTTGGGACAGATCGGAGACTATGGCTACACCTTC.

The CDR3 sequence is CASSYPWTGGTEAFF. DNA of the CDR3: TGTGCCAGCAGTTACCCGTGGACAGGGGGCACTGAAGCTTTCTTT. The rearrangement uses TRBV6-2 or TRBV6-3 and TRBJ1-1; 10 bases match TRBD1. The CDR3 contains 15 residues. Germline trimming cut 2 bases from V and 4 bases from J; bases unmatched to any gene: 4. Germline lookup yields CDR1 MNHEY and CDR2 SVGEGT.

J is TRBJ2-7 and V is TRBV7-2; TRBD1 matches at 7 bases. The V gene end was trimmed by 2 bases and the J gene end by 2 bases; junction bases not matched to a gene: 6. Germline V CDR1 and CDR2: SGHTA, FQGNSA. CDR3 size: 15 residues. CDR3 bases: TGTGCCAGCAGCTTATTGGACACAGGGGCCTACGAGCAGTACTTC. Translating gives CASSLLDTGAYEQYF.

V is TRBV6-5 and J is TRBJ2-7; TRBD1 matches at 8 bases. The CDR3 has 15 residues. The V segment lost 4 bases and the J segment 6 bases; nucleotides outside the gene matches: 11. Looked up from germline, CDR1 is MNHEY and CDR2 is SVGAGI. CDR3 residues: CASSSGVQGVSEQYF. The CDR3 DNA sequence: TGTGCCAGCAGTTCGGGGGTACAGGGGGTGAGCGAGCAGTACTTC.

The chain recombines TRBV7-2 with TRBJ1-4; TRBD1 aligns across 9 bases. After removal of 5 bases from V and 6 bases from J, the junction contained 7 bases not matched to a gene. Germline values: CDR1 SGHTA, CDR2 FQGNSA. The CDR3 is 15 residues long. The CDR3 DNA follows: TGTGCCAGCAGCCTAAACAGGGGGCCGGATGAAAAACTGTTTTTT. This codes for CASSLNRGPDEKLFF.

The gene calls are TRBV6-1 and TRBJ1-1, with a weak D call TRBD1 (6 bases). V lost 3 bases and J lost 0, with 8 bases in between. Germline CDR1 reads MNHNS; CDR2 reads SASEGT. The CDR3 runs to 14 residues. CDR3 residues: CASSEDSLNTEAFF. CDR3 coding DNA: TGTGCCAGCAGTGAGGACAGTCTGAACACTGAAGCTTTCTTT.

This clone was found once. The rearrangement joins TRBV7-6 to TRBJ1-1; weak D call: TRBD1 (6 bases). V was pared by 4 bases and J by 4 bases, with 16 bases between. From germline, CDR1 is SGHVS and CDR2 FNYEAQ. The CDR3 spans 15 residues. CDR3 loop: CASSSSFGGRTEAFF. In DNA, the CDR3 is TGTGCCAGCAGCTCATCGTTTGGGGGCCGCACTGAAGCTTTCTTT.

The chain couples TRBV3-1 (or the pseudogene TRBV3-2) to TRBJ1-2, with unresolved D. This CDR3 comprises 17 residues. V shed 1 base and J shed 8 bases, with 23 bases lying between them. Germline CDR1 reads LGHDT; CDR2 reads YNNKEL (reference sequence). CDR3 loop: CASSQAISPGAGGGYTF. Written as DNA, the CDR3 is TGTGCCAGCAGCCAAGCAATTTCCCCGGGCGCCGGAGGGGGCTACACCTTC.

The V and J genes are TRBV5-6 and TRBJ2-7; 9 bases fit TRBD1. The germline V gene has CDR1 SGHDT and CDR2 YYEEEE. This CDR3 has 13 residues. With V trimmed by 6 bases and J by 5 bases, 6 bases remained unmatched. Here the CDR3 reads CASTRDRVDEQYF. CDR3 sequence (DNA): TGTGCCAGCACCCGGGACAGGGTGGACGAGCAGTACTTC.

The chain recombines TRBV7-2 with TRBJ1-6; unclear D gene. The CDR3 contains 14 residues. Trimming took 5 bases from V and 8 from J, leaving 13 bases between them. Germline values: CDR1 SGHTA, CDR2 FQGNSA. CDR3 amino acids: CASSHKGDHSPLHF. Here the CDR3 DNA reads TGTGCCAGCAGCCATAAGGGAGATCATTCACCCCTCCACTTT.

The chain links TRBV5-1 to TRBJ1-2; 8 bases are shared with TRBD1. Unmatched junction bases numbered 0, after V lost 2 bases and J lost 3 bases. CDR3 length: 13 amino acids. CDR1 and CDR2 from the germline V gene are SGHRS and YFSETQ. The CDR3 region is CASSLQGDYGYTF. DNA of the CDR3: TGCGCCAGCAGCTTACAGGGGGACTATGGCTACACCTTC.

This chain connects TRBV3-1 (or the pseudogene TRBV3-2) to TRBJ1-6; possibly TRBD1 for D (6 bases). In germline, CDR1 is LGHDT, CDR2 YNNKEL (reference sequence). The CDR3 consists of 17 residues. The germline V and J ends were trimmed by 4 bases and 7 bases, with 20 bases remaining between them. This CDR3 reads CASSLTTGPGANSPLHF. CDR3 in DNA: TGTGCCAGCAGCCTTACAACCGGCCCAGGGGCCAATTCACCCCTCCACTTT.

J is TRBJ1-2 and V is TRBV6-1; TRBD1 aligns across 7 bases. The CDR3 totals 15 residues. Germline-derived CDR1 and CDR2 are MNHNS and SASEGT. The junction had 15 bases not matched to a gene; V was cut back by 2 bases and J by 12 bases. CDR3: CASSEPVGGGPSNTF. The CDR3 DNA reads as TGTGCCAGCAGTGAACCCGTTGGAGGGGGCCCTTCTAACACCTTC.

The chain is built from TRBV4-1 and TRBJ2-1; the match to TRBD2 covers 10 bases. With 10 bases clipped from V and 8 bases from J, the junction kept 11 bases outside the gene matches. The germline gives CDR1 MGHRA, CDR2 YSYEKL. The CDR3 is 14 amino acids. CDR3 bases: TGCGCCACAAAGGGGACTAGCGTTGTCGATGAGCAGTTCTTC. It encodes CATKGTSVVDEQFF.

A single count supports this clone. The chain recombines TRBV6-5 with TRBJ2-3; D might be TRBD1 (5 bases). V lost 6 bases and J 1 base, leaving 11 bases between the germline ends. The CDR3 consists of 14 residues. The germline V gene has CDR1 MNHEY and CDR2 SVGAGI. DNA for the CDR3: TGTGCCAGCAGGCAGGCGACAGGCACAGATACGCAGTATTTT. It specifies CASRQATGTDTQYF.

This chain joins TRBV5-1 and TRBJ2-3, with D perhaps matching TRBD2 (6 bases). There are 15 residues in the CDR3. The germline V and J ends were trimmed by 1 base and 2 bases, with 11 bases remaining between them. The germline V gene encodes CDR1 SGHRS and CDR2 YFSETQ. CDR3 bases: TGCGCCAGCAGCTTGAATGGGGGGATCACAGATACGCAGTATTTT. It translates to CASSLNGGITDTQYF.

This sequence joins TRBV5-1 and TRBJ1-2, with TRBD1 matching over 7 bases. The CDR3 extends over 15 amino acids. Germline assignment: CDR1 SGHRS and CDR2 YFSETQ. Trimming cost V 3 bases and J 5 bases; bases outside gene matches: 10. CDR3 residues: CASSSNPGGRYGYTF. CDR3 DNA sequence: TGCGCCAGCAGCTCGAATCCAGGGGGGCGGTATGGCTACACCTTC.

This clone was detected only once. This chain joins TRBV2 and TRBJ2-3; the D gene is possibly TRBD1 (5 bases). V was clipped by 8 bases and J by 6 bases, with 15 bases between them. CDR3 length: 13 residues. CDR1 and CDR2 from the germline V gene are SNHLY and FYNNEI. CDR3: CASQNPDSDTQYF. The CDR3 DNA is TGTGCCAGCCAAAACCCCGACAGCGATACGCAGTATTTT.

The chain couples TRBV7-8 to TRBJ1-3; 10 bases fit TRBD1. CDR1 and CDR2 (germline): SGHVS, FQNEAQ. The CDR3 covers 18 residues. Trimming cost V 2 bases and J 4 bases; bases outside gene matches: 11. In nucleotides, the CDR3 is TGTGCCAGCAGCTTAACCGGGACAGGGGCCTCGTACGGAAACACCATATATTTT. Its protein is CASSLTGTGASYGNTIYF.

A single count supports this clone. This chain joins TRBV7-2 and TRBJ2-5; 14 nucleotides agree with TRBD2. The V gene end was trimmed by 5 bases and the J gene end by 2 bases; junction bases not matched to a gene: 4. CDR3 length: 16 residues. Per germline, CDR1 SGHTA and CDR2 FQGNSA. CDR3 sequence (DNA): TGTGCCAGCAGCCCGAGGACTAGCGGGGGGCAAGAGACCCAGTACTTC. Translating gives CASSPRTSGGQETQYF.

The chain couples TRBV10-1 to TRBJ1-1, with 8 positions matching TRBD1. CDR3 length: 14 residues. With 5 bases clipped from V and 2 bases from J, the junction kept 4 bases outside the gene matches. CDR1 WNHNN and CDR2 SYGVQD come from the germline V gene (reference sequence). CDR3 DNA: TGCGCCAGCAGTCCCGGGACAGGAAACACTGAAGCTTTCTTT. This gives the protein CASSPGTGNTEAFF.